This TCR beta chain is from a study of T cell changes during pregnancy in multiple sclerosis (dated 2019 in TCRdb). Study-wide context: The study looked at changes in the T cell repertoire across pregnancy in women with multiple sclerosis.

The CDR3 starts with the cysteine, ends with the phenylalanine, and has 13 residues. Only the CDR3 part of the read is kept: 39 bases, read in frame from the first base. The trim is 3 bases for V and 9 bases for J, with a gap of 15 bases between the germline ends. According to the germline V gene, CDR1 reads MNHNS and CDR2 reads SASEGT. This clone has only one observation. The clone's antigen remains unknown. No much larger clone exists at a distance of one base, and base qualities are not known. Libraries were prepared through the immunoSEQ multiplex PCR assay. Entries here come from immuneACCESS through TCRdb and include only in-frame sequences with V and J called. Some clones fail to appear in such tables; in the studies checked, an unresolved V gene covers under half of the shortfall, and the cause of the remainder is unknown. For this sample there are tens of thousands of clones; approximately 92% appear just once. The ten largest account for 2% to 2.5% of the sample.

The material was peripheral blood, obtained after pregnancy. The sequence came from a female donor with multiple sclerosis, enrolled in a pregnancy study. The receptor chain draws on TRBV6-1 and TRBJ2-7, and perhaps TRBD2 as D gene, on 5 matching bases. The CDR3 amino acid sequence is: CASSEDPRSGQYF. The DNA is TGTGCCAGCAGTGAGGACCCTCGGAGCGGGCAGTACTTC.